This passage covers 29 T cell receptor beta chains from one sample sequenced in a study of T cells in Graves' hyperthyroidism and ophthalmopathy. Amplified TCR beta CDR3 regions derived from RNA transcripts. The study used the HTBI primer set for a first-round RT-PCR of the TCR CDR3. Each CDR3 protein is one row after TCRdb ran MiXCR on the multiplex PCR reads. The sample holds 500,000 or so distinct CDR3 sequences; about a sixth are singletons and the top ten take around 17%. Sample: blood. These receptors came from a woman in her late teens or twenties with Graves' ophthalmopathy.

The chain employs TRBV29-1 and TRBJ2-7, with D hard to call. V was shortened by 0 bases and J by 4 bases, with 10 bases between the two germline ends. The CDR3 extends over 13 amino acids. Germline V lookup: CDR1 SQVTM, CDR2 ANQGSEA. The CDR3 spells CSVEDQQSYEQYF. In DNA, the CDR3 is TGCAGCGTTGAAGATCAGCAGTCGTACGAGCAGTACTTC.

The chain uses TRBV18 and TRBJ2-1; the D gene is possibly TRBD2 (5 bases). The germline gives CDR1 KGHSH, CDR2 LQKENI. Between the trimmed V and J ends, which lost 3 bases and 3 bases, there was a span of 12 bases. The CDR3 spans 15 residues. The CDR3 DNA reads as TGTGCCAGCTCACCTCTTGAGGGCAGCTACAATGAGCAGTTCTTC. This sequence encodes CASSPLEGSYNEQFF.

This clonotype was counted at least ten times. This rearrangement joins TRBV12-3 or TRBV12-4 to TRBJ1-2; D not resolved. V gave up 6 bases and J gave up 0 bases, with 2 bases separating them. The CDR3 is 11 residues long. The CDR3 sequence: CASSPNYGYTF. The CDR3 region has the DNA TGTGCCAGCAGCCCTAACTATGGCTACACCTTC.

Ten or more counts support this clonotype. The chain couples TRBV3-1 to TRBJ2-1, with 7 bases identical to TRBD2. V lost 1 base, J lost 8 bases, and 5 bases stayed unmatched. The germline CDR1 and CDR2 sequences are LGHDT and YNNKEL (reference sequence). The CDR3 length is 14 residues. The CDR3 loop is CASSQGTRGYEQFF. CDR3 in DNA: TGTGCCAGCAGCCAAGGGACTAGGGGATATGAGCAGTTCTTC.

In its sample, this clonotype was seen a few times. This chain connects TRBV7-9 to TRBJ2-5, with no clear D. The CDR3 extends over 14 amino acids. Germline V gene data show CDR1 as SEHNR and CDR2 as FQNEAQ (reference sequence). Trimming stripped 1 base from V and 5 bases from J, with 11 bases between. DNA for the CDR3: TGTGCCAGCAGCTTAGTGTCCGGAAGGGAGACCCAGTACTTC. Translating gives CASSLVSGRETQYF. Full variable domain (remainder filled in from reference TRBV7-9 and TRBJ2-5): DTGVSQNPRHKITKRGQNVTFRCDPISEHNRLYWYRQTLGQGPEFLTYFQNEAQLEKSRLLSDRFSAERPKGSFSTLEIQRTEQGDSAMYLCASSLVSGRETQYFGPGTRLLVL.

This clonotype appeared many times. The rearrangement joins TRBV12-3 or TRBV12-4 to TRBJ2-2; D perhaps matches TRBD1 (6 bases). V lost 5 bases and J 13 bases, leaving 14 bases between the germline ends. The CDR3 is 12 residues long. CDR3 region: CASSPQGGGLFF. CDR3 DNA sequence: TGTGCCAGCAGTCCACAGGGCGGAGGGCTGTTTTTT.

A few counts support this clonotype. The CDR3, as DNA: TGTGCCAGCTCATCCTCCGAACAGGGGTCTGGAAACACCATATATTTT. Protein: CASSSSEQGSGNTIYF. The gene calls are TRBV18 and TRBJ1-3, with 7 bases lining up with TRBD1. J gave up 1 base and V 5 bases, and 8 bases lay outside the gene matches. CDR3 length: 16 amino acids. The germline gives CDR1 KGHSH, CDR2 LQKENI.

This clonotype showed up many times. The V call is TRBV7-9, the J call TRBJ2-7; the match to TRBD1 covers 8 bases. The CDR3 covers 14 residues. From germline, CDR1 is SEHNR and CDR2 FQNEAQ (reference sequence). The J segment lost 6 bases and the V segment lost 5 bases, leaving 9 bases of the junction unmatched. CDR3 bases: TGTGCCAGCAGCAGGGGACAGGAAGATGGCGAGCAGTACTTC. It is translated as CASSRGQEDGEQYF.

This clonotype was found many times. The chain uses TRBV27 and TRBJ2-2, with a tentative D call TRBD2 (5 bases). The CDR3 sequence is 16 residues long. Looked up from germline, CDR1 is MNHEY and CDR2 is SMNVEV (reference sequence). With 3 bases removed from V and 4 bases from J, the gap between germline ends came to 15 bases. The DNA of the CDR3 is TGTGCCAGCAGTTTCCGACTATTGCCGAGCACCGGGGAGCTGTTTTTT. Translation gives CASSFRLLPSTGELFF.

This clonotype was detected many times. V and J are TRBV27 and TRBJ2-5; 8 nucleotides line up with TRBD1. Germline assignment: CDR1 MNHEY and CDR2 SMNVEV (reference sequence). V trimming: 0 bases; J trimming: 4 bases; junction bases outside the gene matches: 13. The CDR3 consists of 18 residues. The CDR3 region has the DNA TGTGCCAGCAGTTTATCGATCACAGGGGGAGAAGGTCGAGAGACCCAGTACTTC. It codes for CASSLSITGGEGRETQYF.

This clonotype was counted ten times or more. The rearrangement uses TRBV6-6 and TRBJ1-1; a weak D match, TRBD1 (6 bases). Germline CDR1 is MNHNY and CDR2 is SVGAGI (reference sequence). The CDR3 consists of 12 residues. Trimming removed 2 bases from V and 7 bases from J, with 8 bases in between. CDR3 in DNA: TGTGCCAGCAGTTACAGGGGGGTTGAAGCTTTCTTT. Protein product: CASSYRGVEAFF.

This clonotype has at least ten counts. The chain uses TRBV27 and TRBJ2-5, with TRBD1 identical over 11 bases. Germline CDR1 MNHEY, CDR2 SMNVEV (reference sequence). This CDR3 comprises 15 residues. V trimming: 5 bases; J trimming: 4 bases; junction bases outside the gene matches: 6. In DNA form, the CDR3 reads TGTGCCAGCAGTACGTGGGACAGGGGGGGAGAGACCCAGTACTTC. Its translation is CASSTWDRGGETQYF.

This clonotype was observed at least ten times. The chain couples TRBV28 to TRBJ1-5, with 11 bases aligning to TRBD1. Losses at the gene ends were 7 bases for V and 5 bases for J; bases not matched to a gene: 10. The germline V gene has CDR1 MDHEN and CDR2 SYDVKM. The CDR3 runs to 16 residues. The CDR3: CASKPYGQGAYQPQHF. The CDR3 DNA follows: TGTGCCAGCAAACCTTATGGACAGGGGGCGTATCAGCCCCAGCATTTT.

This clonotype was observed many times. The CDR3 DNA is TGTGCCAGCAGGTCGAACCAGATGAACACTGAAGCTTTCTTT. Translated: CASRSNQMNTEAFF. V gene TRBV6-1 combines with J gene TRBJ1-1; D unresolved. Germline V CDR1 and CDR2: MNHNS, SASEGT. V was shortened by 6 bases and J by 0 bases, with 11 bases between the two germline ends. This CDR3 comprises 14 residues.

This clonotype was observed many times. The chain carries TRBV30 and TRBJ1-1; TRBD1 matches at 7 bases. Germline V CDR1 and CDR2: GTSNPN, SVGIG (reference sequence). The CDR3 is 11 amino acids. The CDR3 coding sequence is TGTGCAGTTCAGGGGGAGAGTGAAGCTTTCTTT. Residues: CAVQGESEAFF.

This clonotype was recorded at least ten times. The rearrangement uses TRBV12-3 or TRBV12-4 and TRBJ1-6; D is possibly TRBD1 (6 bases). V lost 5 bases and J lost 3, with 11 bases in between. The CDR3 has 15 amino acids. Here the CDR3 reads CASSPDSSYNSPLHF. DNA of the CDR3: TGTGCCAGCAGTCCGGACAGTAGCTATAATTCACCCCTCCACTTT.

V usage is TRBV27 and J usage is TRBJ2-7; D remains unclear. Germline CDR1 and CDR2: MNHEY and SMNVEV (reference sequence). The CDR3 totals 15 residues. V was cut by 1 base and J by 5 bases, with 15 bases left in between. DNA of the CDR3: TGTGCCAGCAGTTTATTTGCCTACCTTAGTGACGAGCAGTACTTC. Amino acid sequence: CASSLFAYLSDEQYF.

As for this clonotype: This may be a read error: a much more frequent sequence differs by one nucleotide. The chain has TRBV29-1 and TRBJ1-4; D is perhaps TRBD1 (5 bases). There are 12 residues in the CDR3. Germline CDR1 SQVTM, CDR2 ANQGSEA. The chain's CDR3 is CSVESGDEKLVF. Here the CDR3 DNA reads TGCAGCGTTGAATCGGGGGACGAAAAACTGGTTTTT.

The chain employs TRBV5-6 and TRBJ1-2, with 7 bases lining up with TRBD1. Germline values: CDR1 SGHDT, CDR2 YYEEEE. This CDR3 comprises 16 residues. With 4 bases clipped from V and 2 bases from J, the junction kept 11 bases outside the gene matches. The CDR3 protein is CASSRLPTGANYGYTF. CDR3 bases: TGTGCCAGCAGCCGACTACCTACAGGGGCCAACTATGGCTACACCTTC.

This clonotype occurred many times. Sequence at one end of the junction differs from germline and may be a read error. This CDR3 reads CASSLVGQGDEQYF. CDR3 coding DNA: TGTGCCAGCAGCTTGGTTGGTCAGGGGGACGAGCAATACTTC. The chain carries TRBV5-5 and TRBJ2-7, with 7 bases that match TRBD1. CDR3 length equals 14 residues. Germline V gives CDR1 SGHKS, CDR2 YYEKEE (reference sequence).

At least ten counts were recorded for this clonotype. The rearrangement links TRBV5-1 to TRBJ2-1; tentatively, D is TRBD1 or TRBD2 (5 bases each). The CDR3 covers 15 residues. V lost 2 bases and J 4 bases, leaving 13 bases between the germline ends. Germline V gene data show CDR1 as SGHRS and CDR2 as YFSETQ. CDR3 region: CASSFATGPYNEQFF. The CDR3 coding sequence is TGCGCCAGCAGCTTCGCTACGGGGCCATACAATGAGCAGTTCTTC. Full variable domain (outside the CDR3, taken from reference TRBV5-1 and TRBJ2-1): KAGVTQTPRYLIKTRGQQVTLSCSPISGHRSVSWYQQTPGQGLQFLFEYFSETQRNKGNFPGRFSGRQFSNSRSEMNVSTLELGDSALYLCASSFATGPYNEQFFGPGTRLTVL.

The chain combines TRBV20-1 with TRBJ1-2; D ambiguous. The CDR3 sequence is 13 residues long. Germline lookup yields CDR1 DFQATT and CDR2 SNEGSKA (reference sequence). The V end lost 5 bases, the J end lost 2 bases, and 12 bases lay between the germline ends. The CDR3 spells CSAQDQGNYGYTF. CDR3 bases: TGCAGTGCTCAGGATCAAGGGAACTATGGCTACACCTTC.

There are many counts of this clonotype. The rearrangement joins TRBV5-1 to TRBJ1-1; maybe TRBD1 (5 bases). Germline loops: CDR1 SGHRS, CDR2 YFSETQ. Trimming left V 0 bases short and J 4 bases short, with 16 bases between. The CDR3 extends over 16 amino acids. CDR3 DNA sequence: TGCGCCAGCAGCTTGGCGGGCGAGAGGGGCGGCACTGAAGCTTTCTTT. It yields the protein CASSLAGERGGTEAFF.

In its sample, this clonotype was seen a few times. The chain uses TRBV5-5 and TRBJ1-5; perhaps TRBD1 as D (5 bases). CDR1 is SGHKS, CDR2 YYEKEE, per germline (reference sequence). V lost 6 bases, J lost 1 base, and 8 bases lay in between. The CDR3 totals 13 residues. The CDR3 region has the DNA TGTGCCAGCAACGAGGGGAGCAATCAGCCCCAGCATTTT. It translates to CASNEGSNQPQHF.

This clonotype was seen ten or more times. The rearrangement joins TRBV27 to TRBJ1-1; 7 positions match TRBD1. The V segment lost 5 bases and the J segment 0 bases; nucleotides outside the gene matches: 6. Germline V gene data show CDR1 as MNHEY and CDR2 as SMNVEV (reference sequence). The length of the CDR3 is 15 residues. The chain's CDR3 is CASSNRGGMNTEAFF. The CDR3 DNA reads TGTGCCAGCAGTAACAGGGGAGGCATGAACACTGAAGCTTTCTTT.

This clonotype appeared many times. CDR3 sequence: CASRTGGQPQHF. The CDR3 bases are TGTGCCAGCAGAACAGGTGGGCAGCCCCAGCATTTT. The chain joins TRBV6-1 to TRBJ1-5, with D possibly TRBD1 on 5 matching bases. V lost 6 bases to trimming and J lost 7 bases, with 10 bases between them. Germline V CDR1 and CDR2: MNHNS, SASEGT. CDR3 size: 12 residues.

This clonotype has more than one count but fewer than ten. A read error may be the cause here, since a much bigger clone is one base away. V gene TRBV11-2 combines with J gene TRBJ2-7; 8 nucleotides match TRBD2. The CDR3 covers 15 residues. The V gene's germline CDR1 is SGHAT and CDR2 FQNNGV. CDR3: CASRRPGLGSYERYF. DNA for the CDR3: TGTGCCAGCAGACGTCCGGGACTAGGGTCCTACGAGCGGTACTTC.

The chain recombines TRBV27 with TRBJ2-3; D possibly corresponds to TRBD1 (6 bases). There are 15 residues in the CDR3. CDR1 and CDR2 from the germline V gene are MNHEY and SMNVEV (reference sequence). V dropped 5 bases and J dropped 0 bases, with 12 bases sitting between them. CDR3 sequence: CASSPYRDSTDTQYF. The CDR3 DNA sequence: TGTGCCAGCAGTCCCTACAGGGATAGCACAGATACGCAGTATTTT.

This clonotype was counted many times. The chain links TRBV29-1 to TRBJ2-1; 8 bases map to TRBD1. V was clipped by 4 bases and J by 6 bases; unmatched bases: 8. The CDR3 runs to 14 residues. The germline V gene has CDR1 SQVTM and CDR2 ANQGSEA. CDR3 sequence (DNA): TGCAGCGTTGGCGGACAGGGAGGCTCCAATGAGCAGTTCTTC. Translation gives CSVGGQGGSNEQFF.